This T cell receptor beta chain was found in a study of blood T cell repertoires in COVID-19. Trimming took 2 bases from V and 8 from J; bases not matched to a gene: 6. This CDR3 has 15 amino acids. In germline, CDR1 is SNHLY, CDR2 FYNNEI. Sequencing used immunoSEQ multiplex PCR; TCRdb keeps in-frame clones, though not all of them. The table shows some 180,000 clones, with approximately 90% occurring only once. The sample taken for sequencing was peripheral blood. The clonotype originates from a man aged 55 to 70 with active or convalescent COVID-19. The genes are TRBV2 and TRBJ2-1; 10 nucleotides match TRBD2. CDR3 in DNA: TGTGCCAGCAGTGAATTGGGACTAGCGAAGTATGAGCAGTTCTTC. This codes for CASSELGLAKYEQFF.